This T cell receptor beta chain was obtained from a study of cytomegalovirus exposure and HLA in healthy donors. Primers: 60 Vbeta forward and 13 Jbeta reverse. Sequencing was performed with immunoSEQ multiplex PCR; in TCRdb, only in-frame clones are kept and a portion is missing. The repertoire holds approximately 79,000 clones, 60% to 85% seen once, with 1.5% to 2% in the top ten. Germline V gives CDR1 SEHNR, CDR2 FQNEAQ (reference sequence). This CDR3 region has 16 residues. V was pared by 3 bases and J by 5 bases, with 19 bases between. The clonotype comes from a man aged 35 to 55 in good health and CMV-seronegative. The V call is TRBV7-9, the J call TRBJ2-5, with a tentative D call TRBD2 (6 bases). Sequenced input: PBMCs. The CDR3 DNA is TGTGCCAGCAGCTTGCCCCTGGGGGGAGCATTCGAGACCCAGTACTTC. This translates into CASSLPLGGAFETQYF.